One and the same sample provided the 27 T cell receptor beta chains below, sequenced in a study of identical twins. MiXCR, applied by TCRdb to the 5' RACE reads, yields one record per CDR3 protein. This table holds about 220,000 distinct CDR3 sequences, roughly 10% found once. The specimen was memory (CD45RO+) T cells sorted from blood. Receptors were obtained from a woman in her late teens or twenties in good health.

This clonotype was detected many times. The chain recombines TRBV5-1 with TRBJ2-7, with D tentatively TRBD1 (5 bases). Germline V gene data show CDR1 as SGHRS and CDR2 as YFSETQ. The CDR3 totals 16 residues. V gave up 3 bases and J gave up 4 bases, with 20 bases separating them. Here the CDR3 reads CASSSQGQLVSYEQYF. CDR3 DNA sequence: TGCGCCAGCAGCTCTCAAGGACAATTAGTTTCGTACGAGCAGTACTTC.

The chain joins TRBV20-1 to TRBJ2-1; tentatively, D is TRBD2 (6 bases). Germline assignment: CDR1 DFQATT and CDR2 SNEGSKA (reference sequence). CDR3 length: 14 residues. V lost 0 bases, J lost 10 bases, and 16 bases lay in between. The DNA for the CDR3 is TGCAGTGCTAGAGATGTGGAGACTAGAGGGGAGCAGTTCTTC. The encoded protein is CSARDVETRGEQFF.

A few counts support this clonotype. J is TRBJ2-5 and V is TRBV10-1, with 8 positions matching TRBD2. Germline CDR1 is WNHNN and CDR2 is SYGVQD (reference sequence). V lost 2 bases, J lost 7 bases, and 9 bases stayed unmatched. The CDR3 consists of 15 residues. This CDR3 reads CASSEGISGIGTQYF. In nucleotides, the CDR3 is TGCGCCAGCAGTGAGGGGATTAGCGGGATAGGGACCCAGTACTTC.

The genes are TRBV6-1 and TRBJ2-7; D is possibly TRBD1 or TRBD2 (6 bases each). This CDR3 is built from 13 residues. V lost 9 bases, J lost 8 bases, and 20 bases lay in between. In germline, CDR1 is MNHNS, CDR2 SASEGT. CDR3 bases: TGTGCCAGTCACCGGGACATAGCGGCTAAGCAGTACTTC. Its translation: CASHRDIAAKQYF.

This clonotype was seen at least ten times. The chain couples TRBV5-1 to TRBJ2-3; unclear D gene. V was cut by 2 bases and J by 0 bases, with 4 bases left in between. The length of the CDR3 is 13 residues. From germline, CDR1 is SGHRS and CDR2 YFSETQ. Here the CDR3 DNA reads TGCGCCAGCAGCTTCAGGAGCACAGATACGCAGTATTTT. Its translation: CASSFRSTDTQYF.

The J gene is TRBJ2-1, the V gene TRBV6-2 or TRBV6-3; D is ambiguous. CDR3 length: 14 residues. Per germline, CDR1 MNHEY and CDR2 SVGEGT. Trimming pared 0 bases from V and 10 bases from J, leaving 13 bases between. CDR3 in amino acids: CASSYSGYLGEQFF. CDR3 in DNA: TGTGCCAGCAGTTACTCGGGGTACCTAGGAGAGCAGTTCTTC.

This clonotype was counted between two and nine times. The gene calls are TRBV27 and TRBJ2-7; perhaps D is TRBD1 or TRBD2 (5 bases each). Germline assignment: CDR1 MNHEY and CDR2 SMNVEV (reference sequence). V was pared by 7 bases and J by 4 bases, with 14 bases between. The CDR3 spans 13 residues. CDR3 nucleotide sequence: TGTGCCAGCACCCCGACTTGGGGGTACGAGCAGTACTTC. Amino acids: CASTPTWGYEQYF.

The chain combines TRBV12-3 or TRBV12-4 with TRBJ2-4, with D tentatively TRBD1 (6 bases). The CDR3 is made up of 15 amino acids. Trimming left V 5 bases short and J 1 base short, with 12 bases between. CDR3 protein: CASSGDQGAKNIQYF. The CDR3 DNA reads as TGTGCCAGCAGTGGGGACCAGGGGGCCAAAAACATTCAGTACTTC.

This clonotype turned up a few times. This rearrangement joins TRBV27 to TRBJ2-1; D possibly corresponds to TRBD2 (5 bases). V lost 3 bases and J 9 bases, leaving 9 bases between the germline ends. Germline loops: CDR1 MNHEY, CDR2 SMNVEV (reference sequence). CDR3 length: 12 amino acids. The CDR3 here is CASSFIGVEQFF. The CDR3 DNA follows: TGTGCCAGCAGTTTTATCGGGGTTGAGCAGTTCTTC.

This clonotype was recorded a few times. The rearrangement links TRBV27 to TRBJ2-3; no definite D call. CDR1 is MNHEY, CDR2 SMNVEV, per germline (reference sequence). This CDR3 spans 13 amino acids. V dropped 5 bases and J dropped 6 bases, with 12 bases sitting between them. As DNA, the CDR3 is TGTGCCAGCAGTGTTCAACTTAGGGATACGCAGTATTTT. Encoded protein: CASSVQLRDTQYF.

This clonotype was counted many times. J is TRBJ2-1 and V is TRBV12-3 or TRBV12-4, with 10 nucleotides matching TRBD2. Germline trimming cut 3 bases from V and 9 bases from J; bases unmatched to any gene: 8. The length of the CDR3 is 15 residues. CDR3 nucleotide sequence: TGTGCCAGCAGTTTCTCGGGAGCGGGGGGGCGTGAGCAGTTCTTC. Residues: CASSFSGAGGREQFF.

This clonotype was observed at least ten times. The chain is built from TRBV29-1 and TRBJ1-1, with a tentative D call TRBD1 (6 bases). This CDR3 comprises 12 residues. V was cut by 4 bases and J by 0 bases, with 6 bases left in between. In germline, CDR1 is SQVTM, CDR2 ANQGSEA. CDR3 loop: CSVAGVNTEAFF. The CDR3 region has the DNA TGCAGCGTTGCAGGGGTGAACACTGAAGCTTTCTTT.

This clonotype was observed a handful of times. The V call is TRBV3-1, the J call TRBJ2-7, with 9 bases matching TRBD2. The CDR3 is made up of 19 amino acids. Trimming took 4 bases from V and 5 from J; bases not matched to a gene: 21. CDR1 is LGHDT, CDR2 YNNKEL, per germline (reference sequence). DNA for the CDR3: TGTGCCAGCAGCCGAAGACGGTCCCGGCTAGCGGGATATAATGACGAGCAGTACTTC. Its protein is CASSRRRSRLAGYNDEQYF.

The rearrangement uses TRBV4-1 and TRBJ2-7, with 11 bases matching TRBD2. V shed 4 bases, J shed 5 bases, and the junction held 7 bases outside the gene matches. Germline V gene lookup returns CDR1 MGHRA and CDR2 YSYEKL. The CDR3 loop spans 15 amino acids. The CDR3 protein is CASSPVSGRVDEQYF. For the CDR3, the DNA is TGCGCCAGCAGCCCAGTTAGCGGGAGGGTAGACGAGCAGTACTTC.

This chain uses TRBV20-1 with TRBJ1-4, with 8 positions matching TRBD1. The V gene's germline CDR1 is DFQATT and CDR2 SNEGSKA (reference sequence). V dropped 1 base and J dropped 6; count of bases not matched to a gene: 4. The CDR3 spans 14 residues. The CDR3, as DNA: TGCAGTGCTAGAGGACCGACAGGGGATGAAAAACTGTTTTTT. Its protein product is CSARGPTGDEKLFF.

This clonotype was picked up many times. This rearrangement joins TRBV20-1 to TRBJ1-1; D remains unclear. V was shortened by 6 bases and J by 10 bases, with 21 bases between the two germline ends. The CDR3 sequence is 13 residues long. Germline V gives CDR1 DFQATT, CDR2 SNEGSKA (reference sequence). The CDR3 sequence is CSAPEDKGPIAFF. The CDR3 DNA follows: TGCAGTGCCCCGGAGGATAAGGGTCCCATAGCTTTCTTT.

In its sample, this clonotype was seen many times. The chain links TRBV6-5 to TRBJ2-2; the D gene is possibly TRBD1 (5 bases). This CDR3 has 15 amino acids. Trimming shortened V by 1 base and J by 5 bases, and 11 bases separated the two germline ends. The germline CDR1 and CDR2 sequences are MNHEY and SVGAGI. CDR3 nucleotide sequence: TGTGCCAGCAGTTACTTCCAGGGTGGAACCGGGGAGCTGTTTTTT. Amino acid sequence: CASSYFQGGTGELFF.

This clonotype was found many times. The chain couples TRBV7-8 to TRBJ2-1, with D possibly being TRBD1 (5 bases). The V end lost 0 bases, the J end lost 4 bases, and 10 bases lay between the germline ends. CDR3 length equals 15 residues. CDR1 is SGHVS and CDR2 is FQNEAQ in the germline V gene. CDR3 nucleotides: TGTGCCAGCAGCTTAGCGGCAGGGCGGTACAATGAGCAGTTCTTC. This sequence encodes CASSLAAGRYNEQFF.

The sample holds a few counts of this clonotype. The chain employs TRBV5-1 and TRBJ2-3; 8 bases match TRBD2. This CDR3 is built from 15 residues. The germline V gene encodes CDR1 SGHRS and CDR2 YFSETQ. Trimming cost V 0 bases and J 5 bases; bases outside gene matches: 5. The CDR3 loop is CASSLEAGAGDTQYF. CDR3 in DNA: TGCGCCAGCAGCTTGGAAGCGGGAGCTGGAGATACGCAGTATTTT.

J is TRBJ1-2 and V is TRBV9; perhaps TRBD1 as D (5 bases). The CDR3 contains 13 residues. Germline V gives CDR1 SGDLS, CDR2 YYNGEE. The V end lost 2 bases, the J end lost 6 bases, and 11 bases lay between the germline ends. This CDR3 reads CASSVDTANGYTF. CDR3 in DNA: TGTGCCAGCAGCGTGGACACGGCGAATGGCTACACCTTC.

This clonotype was counted only a few times. This chain links TRBV6-6 with TRBJ2-7; D perhaps matches TRBD2 (5 bases). Trimming removed 4 bases from V and 7 bases from J, with 11 bases in between. The CDR3 is made up of 12 amino acids. CDR1 MNHNY and CDR2 SVGAGI come from the germline V gene (reference sequence). In DNA form, the CDR3 reads TGTGCCAGCAGTTTCCTAGGGAGAGAGCAGTACTTC. Translation gives CASSFLGREQYF.

This clonotype occurred many times. CDR3 residues: CASSPADRVKAFF. CDR3 coding DNA: TGTGCCAGCAGCCCTGCTGACAGGGTCAAAGCTTTCTTT. This chain links TRBV12-3 or TRBV12-4 with TRBJ1-1; the match to TRBD1 covers 7 bases. The CDR3 runs to 13 residues. Unmatched junction bases numbered 10, after V lost 6 bases and J lost 9 bases.

The chain combines TRBV7-9 with TRBJ2-5, with 9 bases matching TRBD2. The V gene end was trimmed by 2 bases and the J gene end by 4 bases; junction bases not matched to a gene: 5. This CDR3 spans 15 amino acids. CDR1 and CDR2 (germline): SEHNR, FQNEAQ (reference sequence). DNA of the CDR3: TGTGCCAGCAGCTTAATGCTAGCGGGATTAGAGACCCAGTACTTC. As protein: CASSLMLAGLETQYF.

This clonotype was picked up a small number of times. The chain uses TRBV6-2 or TRBV6-3 and TRBJ1-3; D not resolved. Trimming cost V 1 base and J 8 bases, with 3 bases left between them. The CDR3 is 11 amino acids. Looked up from germline, CDR1 is MNHEY and CDR2 is SVGEGT. This CDR3 is CASSYLDTIYF. The CDR3 coding sequence is TGTGCCAGCAGTTACTTGGACACCATATATTTT.

This clonotype was detected a few times. The chain uses TRBV10-3 and TRBJ2-2; 7 nucleotides line up with TRBD1. Losses at the gene ends were 0 bases for V and 7 bases for J; bases not matched to a gene: 11. Germline-derived CDR1 and CDR2 are ENHRY and SYGVKD. CDR3 size: 17 residues. For the CDR3, the DNA is TGTGCCATCAGTGAGTCTTCAGGACAGGAAAGAGGCGGGGAGCTGTTTTTT. Residues: CAISESSGQERGGELFF.

The rearrangement links TRBV19 to TRBJ2-1; the D call may be TRBD1 or TRBD2 (5 bases each). The germline V gene has CDR1 LNHDA and CDR2 SQIVND (reference sequence). V lost 3 bases and J 7 bases, leaving 7 bases between the germline ends. The CDR3 sequence is 12 residues long. The CDR3 loop reads CASSMWGNEQFF. The CDR3 DNA reads TGTGCCAGTAGTATGTGGGGGAATGAGCAGTTCTTC.

The CDR3: CSAAQGEGKTQYF. CDR3 DNA sequence: TGCAGTGCTGCCCAGGGTGAAGGGAAGACCCAGTACTTC. The chain has TRBV20-1 and TRBJ2-5; D possibly corresponds to TRBD1 (5 bases). The CDR3 length is 13 residues. CDR1 is DFQATT and CDR2 is SNEGSKA in the germline V gene (reference sequence). V was cut by 5 bases and J by 6 bases, with 16 bases left in between.